These 21 T cell receptor beta chains were sequenced from one sample in a study of chemoradiotherapy in HPV16-positive cancers (dated by TCRdb to between 2020 and 2023). Libraries were prepared through the immunoSEQ multiplex PCR assay. The table comes from immuneACCESS by way of TCRdb, which keeps in-frame sequences with V and J called. Part of the clones is missing from these tables; in studies checked, under half for an unresolved V gene and the rest for unknown reasons. The sample table shows some 16,000 clones, and more than 60% are seen once. Over 7.5% of the sample rests with the top ten. Sample acquisition took place from a patient who underwent chemoradiotherapy. The receptor set was obtained from a human donor with HPV-associated anogenital cancer.

This chain uses TRBV4-2 with TRBJ1-2, with D perhaps TRBD1 (5 bases). The V gene lost 3 bases and the J gene lost 4 bases, with 18 bases spanning the gap. Per germline, CDR1 LGHNA and CDR2 YNFKEQ. The CDR3 is 16 residues long. In DNA, the CDR3 is TGTGCCAGCAGCCAGGGGGGTGAAGGGGTGGCCTATGGCTACACCTTC. Its translation is CASSQGGEGVAYGYTF.

The chain combines TRBV11-3 with TRBJ1-6, with 8 bases fitting TRBD1. Germline values: CDR1 SGHNT, CDR2 YENEEA. The CDR3 is made up of 20 amino acids. The ends lost 0 bases at V and 0 bases at J; junction bases unmatched: 10. The CDR3 here is CASSLDWDRRNSSYNSPLHF. The CDR3 coding sequence is TGTGCCAGCAGCTTAGATTGGGACAGGCGGAACAGCTCCTATAATTCACCCCTCCACTTT.

This chain joins TRBV9 and TRBJ2-7; 9 bases agree with TRBD1. The CDR3 runs to 14 residues. V shed 0 bases and J 3 bases; nucleotides not matched to a gene: 1. The germline gives CDR1 SGDLS, CDR2 YYNGEE. In DNA, the CDR3 is TGTGCCAGCAGCGTAGGGACAGGGGTCTACGAGCAGTACTTC. It yields the protein CASSVGTGVYEQYF.

The chain recombines TRBV10-3 with TRBJ2-5, with TRBD2 matching 7 bases. Trimming removed 3 bases from V and 4 bases from J; junction bases left unmatched: 8. Per germline, CDR1 ENHRY and CDR2 SYGVKD. The CDR3 is 15 residues long. The CDR3 DNA sequence: TGTGCCATCAGTGATCGGGAGACTAGCCGAGAGACCCAGTACTTC. Translated: CAISDRETSRETQYF.

The rearrangement joins TRBV7-2 to TRBJ1-1, with D possibly matching TRBD1 (5 bases). Germline lookup yields CDR1 SGHTA and CDR2 FQGNSA. V lost 3 bases to trimming and J lost 6 bases, with 14 bases between them. The CDR3 contains 14 residues. The CDR3 DNA follows: TGTGCCAGCAGCTTTACAGGAGAGGAAGCTGAAGCTTTCTTT. Translating gives CASSFTGEEAEAFF.

The J gene is TRBJ2-7, the V gene TRBV4-3, with 7 bases that match TRBD2. V was clipped by 0 bases and J by 0 bases; unmatched bases: 2. This CDR3 contains 15 residues. The germline V gene has CDR1 LGHNA and CDR2 YSLEER. This CDR3 is CASSQEGGSSYEQYF. CDR3 nucleotides: TGCGCCAGCAGCCAAGAGGGGGGGAGCTCCTACGAGCAGTACTTC.

The gene calls are TRBV5-6 and TRBJ2-1; D not resolved. This CDR3 region has 15 residues. V lost 0 bases to trimming and J lost 2 bases, with 9 bases between them. CDR1 and CDR2 (germline): SGHDT, YYEEEE. This chain's CDR3 is CASSLEELPYNEQFF. The CDR3, as DNA: TGTGCCAGCAGCTTGGAAGAGTTGCCCTACAATGAGCAGTTCTTC.

The chain has TRBV30 and TRBJ1-2; TRBD1 aligns across 7 bases. Germline V CDR1 and CDR2: GTSNPN, SVGIG (reference sequence). This CDR3 is 13 amino acids long. Trimming removed 4 bases from V and 2 bases from J; junction bases left unmatched: 4. This chain's CDR3 is CAWKRTGNYGYTF. The CDR3 nucleotides are TGTGCCTGGAAGAGGACAGGAAACTATGGCTACACCTTC. Together with reference TRBV30 and TRBJ1-2, the CDR3 gives the full variable domain: SQTIHQWPATLVQPVGSPLSLECTVEGTSNPNLYWYRQAAGRGLQLLFYSVGIGQISSEVPQNLSASRPQDRQFILSSKKLLLSDSGFYLCAWKRTGNYGYTFGSGTRLTVV.

The chain carries TRBV28 and TRBJ1-2, with D tentatively TRBD1 (5 bases). This CDR3 comprises 16 residues. The germline V gene has CDR1 MDHEN and CDR2 SYDVKM. Trimming took off 2 bases at V and 4 bases at J, with 17 bases between the two ends. CDR3 loop: CASSLRRYERGYGYTF. In DNA, the CDR3 is TGTGCCAGCAGTTTACGACGATATGAGAGGGGCTATGGCTACACCTTC.

CDR3 loop: CASSRSTDQGYTF. The CDR3 nucleotides read TGTGCCAGCTCACGGTCGACGGATCAGGGCTACACCTTC. The chain carries TRBV18 and TRBJ1-2, with unresolved D. The CDR3 has 13 amino acids. Germline CDR1 KGHSH, CDR2 LQKENI. V gave up 4 bases and J gave up 8 bases, with 14 bases separating them.

CDR3 residues: CASSYPGTATNEKLFF. As DNA, the CDR3 is TGTGCCAGCAGCTACCCCGGGACGGCAACTAATGAAAAACTGTTTTTT. V and J are TRBV28 and TRBJ1-4, with D possibly being TRBD1 (5 bases). CDR1 is MDHEN and CDR2 is SYDVKM in the germline V gene. The CDR3 runs to 16 residues. Deletions cut 6 bases from V and 0 bases from J, with 14 bases between.

This chain links TRBV7-9 with TRBJ2-7; weak D call: TRBD1 (6 bases). Trimming cost V 3 bases and J 5 bases, with 11 bases left between them. Per germline, CDR1 SEHNR and CDR2 FQNEAQ (reference sequence). The CDR3 is 13 residues long. The CDR3: CASSFGQSHEQYF. CDR3 DNA sequence: TGTGCCAGCAGCTTCGGACAGTCCCACGAGCAGTACTTC.

V gene TRBV7-2 combines with J gene TRBJ2-7; TRBD1 matches 10 bases. There are 15 residues in the CDR3. V shed 5 bases, J shed 4 bases, and the junction held 8 bases outside the gene matches. The V gene's germline CDR1 is SGHTA and CDR2 FQGNSA. Here the CDR3 DNA reads TGTGCCAGCAGCATAGGGACAGGGGCAAGATACGAGCAGTACTTC. Translating it yields CASSIGTGARYEQYF. Combining the CDR3 with reference TRBV7-2 and TRBJ2-7 gives the whole variable domain GAGVSQSPSNKVTEKGKDVELRCDPISGHTALYWYRQSLGQGLEFLIYFQGNSAPDKSGLPSDRFSAERTGGSVSTLTIQRTQQEDSAVYLCASSIGTGARYEQYFGPGTRLTVT.

The chain links TRBV19 to TRBJ1-1, with unresolved D. Trimming left V 9 bases short and J 6 bases short, with 26 bases between. The germline CDR1 and CDR2 sequences are LNHDA and SQIVND (reference sequence). CDR3 size: 16 residues. The CDR3 bases are TGTGCCAGCGACGCGGGTCCGACTAGTGGGGAGCCTGAAGCTTTCTTT. Translated: CASDAGPTSGEPEAFF. Combining the CDR3 with reference TRBV19 and TRBJ1-1 gives the whole variable domain DGGITQSPKYLFRKEGQNVTLSCEQNLNHDAMYWYRQDPGQGLRLIYYSQIVNDFQKGDIAEGYSVSREKKESFPLTVTSAQKNPTAFYLCASDAGPTSGEPEAFFGQGTRLTVV.

The chain joins TRBV27 to TRBJ1-1; D unresolved. The CDR3 has 13 amino acids. CDR1 and CDR2 (germline): MNHEY, SMNVEV (reference sequence). Trimming removed 4 bases from V and 1 base from J, with 7 bases in between. The chain's CDR3 is CASSSSQNTEAFF. The CDR3, as DNA: TGTGCCAGCAGTTCCTCACAGAACACTGAAGCTTTCTTT.

The V call is TRBV19, the J call TRBJ1-2; no clear D. Germline V gene lookup returns CDR1 LNHDA and CDR2 SQIVND (reference sequence). Trimming removed 8 bases at V and 8 bases at J, with 18 bases between. The CDR3 has 13 amino acids. CDR3 nucleotides: TGTGCCAGTGCGGGGAGGGAGCCGCTCGGCTACACCTTC. Translating gives CASAGREPLGYTF.

The J gene is TRBJ2-6, the V gene TRBV28; TRBD2 matches 7 bases. The germline gives CDR1 MDHEN, CDR2 SYDVKM. The CDR3 sequence is 16 residues long. The V gene end was trimmed by 5 bases and the J gene end by 1 base; junction bases not matched to a gene: 5. The CDR3 bases are TGTGCCAGCAGTCGGGGGGAAAGGTCTGGGGCCAACGTCCTGACTTTC. Translated, it gives CASSRGERSGANVLTF.

This sequence joins TRBV18 and TRBJ1-6; D not resolved. CDR1 is KGHSH and CDR2 is LQKENI in the germline V gene. Trimming stripped 2 bases from V and 6 bases from J, with 11 bases between. The CDR3 has 15 amino acids. The CDR3 DNA sequence: TGTGCCAGCTCACCAAAGGGAAGGACTAATTCACCCCTCCACTTT. Encoded protein: CASSPKGRTNSPLHF.

V is TRBV5-6 and J is TRBJ2-7, with TRBD1 identical over 8 bases. The CDR3 length is 15 residues. Trimming removed 2 bases from V and 4 bases from J; junction bases left unmatched: 8. Germline V gene data show CDR1 as SGHDT and CDR2 as YYEEEE. The CDR3 loop reads CASSLAGQGYYEQYF. Written as DNA, the CDR3 is TGTGCCAGCAGCTTAGCTGGACAGGGTTATTACGAGCAGTACTTC.

The chain recombines TRBV18 with TRBJ1-5, with D perhaps matching TRBD1 (5 bases). Germline lookup yields CDR1 KGHSH and CDR2 LQKENI. The CDR3 spans 15 residues. The V end lost 3 bases, the J end lost 4 bases, and 13 bases lay between the germline ends. The CDR3: CASSPSRADNQPQHF. The CDR3 region has the DNA TGTGCCAGCTCACCTAGCAGGGCCGATAATCAGCCCCAGCATTTT. The variable domain in full, completed from reference TRBV18 and TRBJ1-5, reads NAGVMQNPRHLVRRRGQEARLRCSPMKGHSHVYWYRQLPEEGLKFMVYLQKENIIDESGMPKERFSAEFPKEGPSILRIQQVVRGDSAAYFCASSPSRADNQPQHFGDGTRLSIL.

V and J are TRBV9 and TRBJ1-4; 8 bases match TRBD1. This CDR3 is 15 amino acids long. V trimming: 0 bases; J trimming: 3 bases; junction bases outside the gene matches: 1. Germline CDR1 reads SGDLS; CDR2 reads YYNGEE. The CDR3 DNA reads TGTGCCAGCAGCGTAGAGGGACAGGCTAATGAAAAACTGTTTTTT. Protein: CASSVEGQANEKLFF.